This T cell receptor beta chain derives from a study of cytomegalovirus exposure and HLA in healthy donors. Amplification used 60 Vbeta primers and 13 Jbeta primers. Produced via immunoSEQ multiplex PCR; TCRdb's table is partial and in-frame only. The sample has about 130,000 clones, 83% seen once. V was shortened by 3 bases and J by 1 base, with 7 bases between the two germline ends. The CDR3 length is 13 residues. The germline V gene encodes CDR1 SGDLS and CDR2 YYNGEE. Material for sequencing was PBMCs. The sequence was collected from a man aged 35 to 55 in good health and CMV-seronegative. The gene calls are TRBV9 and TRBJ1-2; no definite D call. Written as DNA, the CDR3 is TGTGCCAGCAGCGCAGGATATAACTATGGCTACACCTTC. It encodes CASSAGYNYGYTF. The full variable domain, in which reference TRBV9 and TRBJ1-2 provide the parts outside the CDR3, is DSGVTQTPKHLITATGQRVTLRCSPRSGDLSVYWYQQSLDQGLQFLIQYYNGEERAKGNILERFSAQQFPDLHSELNLSSLELGDSALYFCASSAGYNYGYTFGSGTRLTVV.